This TCR beta chain stems from a study of read filtering for tumor transcriptome and immune sequencing (dated by TCRdb to the early 2020s). Study-level background: The cohort had some 16 male and more than 11 female patients with a mean age of around 66 years, ranging from roughly 40 to 90. TCR-region mapped reads per sample ranged from about 4 to 10.27 million with IR-seq versus only about 80 to 1,300 with RNA-seq. As a main aim, a read-filtering strategy for immune repertoire data was addressed, with the specific question being whether clonotypes supported by a single read should be removed. Whole-transcriptome libraries were prepared with the TruSeq RNA Access Library Prep Kit after DNase treatment. Under revised international staging, about eight patients fell into R-ISS I, some 15 into R-ISS II and six or seven into R-ISS III. Using the same bone marrow samples, the study compared TCR repertoires obtained by targeted immune repertoire sequencing with those obtained by bulk whole-transcriptome sequencing.

The Immunoverse kit was used to build TCR libraries from around 400 ng RNA, with molecular barcoded adaptors covering alpha/delta and beta/gamma chains. TCR library preparation used the same RNA that was used for transcriptome sequencing. TCR libraries were sequenced on an Illumina HiSeq 4000 with 2 x 150 cycles. Regarding the original processing steps: Using MiXCR, which included quality filtering and error correction, TCR reads were aligned to human V, D, J and C references and then assembled into CDR3 clonotypes. Clonotype counts and gene usage diversity were analyzed with the tcR package in R. For inspection of raw mapping reads, RNA-seq reads were mapped by STAR aligner version 2.5.3a onto GRCh37 of the human genome. To test how sequencing depth affects detected clonotypes, IR-seq fastq files were randomly downsampled with Seqtk 1.3. TCRdb applied fastp at Q25 and MiXCR to the public reads, then kept only in-frame beta chains. Each CDR3 protein appears once, grouped with its most common genes and DNA. The V and J calls and clone size are TCRdb's, not the authors'. The sample table records tens of thousands of distinct CDR3 sequences; more than 20% of these occur just once. Roughly a sixth of the sample is in the top ten clones.

Each patient had bone marrow sampled at the time of active disease. Isolation of bone marrow mononuclear cells was performed by Ficoll-Hypaque density gradient centrifugation. To remove myeloma plasma cells, the cells were labeled with CD138 magnetic microbeads on a MACS separator, and CD138-negative cells were then collected by negative selection. Flow cytometry on an Attune NxT with CD138 antibodies was used to check the purity of the isolated cells. Total RNA was extracted using TRIzol reagent and was quantified on a NanoDrop spectrophotometer. Paired RNA-seq and IR-seq were performed on each patient's CD138-negative bone marrow sample. CDR1 SGHRS and CDR2 YFSETQ are derived from the germline V gene. Here V drops 6 bases and J drops 5 bases, and the junction holds 6 bases not matched to any gene. The CDR3 contains 14 residues, cysteine and phenylalanine counted. The read is trimmed to its CDR3 DNA, 42 bases read in frame from base 1.

Study-wide conclusions, independent of this receptor: The sorted CD138-negative fraction was not purified T cells but a mixed bone marrow immune population. Clonotypes were captured by IR-seq at much higher depth and more reliably than by RNA-seq, and smaller IR-seq throughput was sufficient for identification of most shared clonotypes. The correlation between IR-seq and RNA-seq shared clonotype proportions rose when single-read clonotypes were removed. Single-read clonotypes made up 80% to 85% of clonotypes but about 3.3% of total reads in IR-seq, and less than 75% of clonotypes and 35% to 55% of reads in RNA-seq.

This clonotype was found many times. This receptor's antigen is unknown. No per-base quality is available; no much larger clone lies one base away. Sequencing was carried out using a population of CD138-negative cells sorted from bone marrow. The meaning of the sample's cell subset or site label: bone marrow mononuclear cells depleted of CD138+ plasma/myeloma cells by negative magnetic selection. The rearranged chain carries TRBV5-1 and TRBJ2-1; 9 junctional bases match TRBD2. The receptor was derived from a donor at least 40 years old with multiple myeloma. CDR3 loop: CASNRVAGDNEQFF. In nucleotide form, the sequence is TGCGCCAGCAATCGGGTAGCGGGGGACAATGAGCAGTTCTTC.